This T cell receptor (beta chain) came from a study of blood T cell repertoires in COVID-19. Across the whole study: The United States, Italy and Spain provided the acute and convalescent COVID-19 samples. Nucleic acid was either cDNA or gDNA, and it came from T cells, B-cell-depleted T cells, or PBMCs.

Here immunoSEQ multiplex PCR was the method, and the copy in TCRdb shows in-frame clones only, minus some. The sample carries some 150,000 clones, 75% to 90% recorded once. Patients at the Seattle site were enrolled during active infection and followed longitudinally. V dropped 1 base and J dropped 6; count of bases not matched to a gene: 7. The CDR3 covers 15 residues. Germline V gene sequence: CDR1 SGHRS, CDR2 YFSETQ. The chain has TRBV5-1 and TRBJ2-7, with 10 bases fitting TRBD1. The sequence derives from a woman aged 55-69 years with COVID-19, enrolled during active disease. The specimen sequenced was peripheral blood. The chain's CDR3 is CASSLLTGGTGEQYF. CDR3 DNA: TGCGCCAGCAGCTTGTTGACAGGGGGCACGGGCGAGCAGTACTTC.